This T cell receptor (beta chain) emerged from a study of T-cell reconstitution after alpha-beta-depleted transplantation in children. This clonotype was seen a handful of times. A library of TCRbeta sequences, prepared with unique molecular identifiers, was generated. One entry per CDR3 protein results from TCRdb running MiXCR on the PCR reads. The sample includes approximately 400,000 distinct CDR3 sequences, roughly 11% of them seen just once. Per the germline V gene, CDR1 is SQVTM and CDR2 is ANQGSEA. CDR3 size: 15 residues. Trimming removed 4 bases from V and 4 bases from J; junction bases left unmatched: 12.

The sequence came from a human donor who donated a stem cell graft to a child with acute myeloid leukemia. V is TRBV29-1 and J is TRBJ2-7; 8 positions agree with TRBD2. Material: PBMCs from the stem cell graft donor, obtained from the stem cell graft. CDR3: CSVGGGFAGGYEQYF. CDR3 nucleotide sequence: TGCAGCGTTGGGGGAGGATTTGCGGGAGGATACGAGCAGTACTTC.